What follows are 32 T cell receptor beta chains derived from one specimen sequenced in a study of blood T cell repertoires in COVID-19. Sequencing used immunoSEQ multiplex PCR; TCRdb keeps in-frame clones, though not all of them. The sample consists of approximately 240,000 clones, about 86% of them appearing once. The sample was PBMCs or T cells enriched from blood (not recorded which). The receptors stem from a woman between 50 and 59 years old in a cohort exposed to, infected with or recovered from COVID-19 (not recorded which).

The table lists this clone with a count of one. The CDR3 nucleotides are TGTGCCAGCAGTTTACGCAAGGATAGCGGGGGGGCAACTGGAGAGCAGTTCTTC. The encoded protein is CASSLRKDSGGATGEQFF. The genes are TRBV28 and TRBJ2-1, with 11 bases that match TRBD2. V was pared by 2 bases and J by 10 bases, with 16 bases of the junction left unmatched. There are 18 residues in the CDR3. The V gene's germline CDR1 is MDHEN and CDR2 SYDVKM.

The V call is TRBV9, the J call TRBJ1-5, with 9 nucleotides matching TRBD1. Trimming cost V 3 bases and J 6 bases; bases outside gene matches: 4. This CDR3 has 14 amino acids. Germline CDR1 SGDLS, CDR2 YYNGEE. For the CDR3, the DNA is TGTGCCAGCAGCGGGACAGGGGATGGTCAGCCCCAGCATTTT. The encoded protein is CASSGTGDGQPQHF. Full variable domain (outside the CDR3, taken from reference TRBV9 and TRBJ1-5): DSGVTQTPKHLITATGQRVTLRCSPRSGDLSVYWYQQSLDQGLQFLIQYYNGEERAKGNILERFSAQQFPDLHSELNLSSLELGDSALYFCASSGTGDGQPQHFGDGTRLSIL.

The chain couples TRBV7-6 to TRBJ2-1; TRBD1 agrees at 7 bases. With V trimmed by 5 bases and J by 2 bases, 6 bases remained unmatched. The germline CDR1 and CDR2 sequences are SGHVS and FNYEAQ. CDR3 size: 15 residues. The CDR3 nucleotides read TGTGCCAGCAGCCCTTCCGGGACAGCCTACAATGAGCAGTTCTTC. Protein: CASSPSGTAYNEQFF.

V is TRBV5-4 and J is TRBJ2-2; 8 nucleotides agree with TRBD2. Losses at the gene ends were 4 bases for V and 3 bases for J; bases not matched to a gene: 8. This CDR3 spans 16 amino acids. The V gene's germline CDR1 is SGHNT and CDR2 YYREEE (reference sequence). The CDR3: CASSDRGGVHTGELFF. The CDR3 DNA follows: TGTGCCAGCAGCGACCGGGGGGGGGTTCACACCGGGGAGCTGTTTTTT.

V is TRBV6-5 and J is TRBJ2-1; 15 nucleotides line up with TRBD2. Per the germline V gene, CDR1 is MNHEY and CDR2 is SVGAGI. This CDR3 contains 16 residues. The ends lost 0 bases at V and 6 bases at J; junction bases unmatched: 0. CDR3 protein: CASSYSGLAGGNEQFF. CDR3 DNA sequence: TGTGCCAGCAGTTACTCGGGACTAGCGGGGGGCAATGAGCAGTTCTTC.

This chain uses TRBV18 with TRBJ2-5; 15 positions agree with TRBD2. The germline V gene encodes CDR1 KGHSH and CDR2 LQKENI. V lost 4 bases to trimming and J lost 0 bases; unmatched junction nucleotides: 9. The CDR3 length is 19 residues. The CDR3 protein is CASSRYGLAGGAYQETQYF. CDR3 nucleotides: TGTGCCAGCTCACGTTATGGACTAGCGGGGGGGGCGTACCAAGAGACCCAGTACTTC.

The rearrangement uses TRBV13 and TRBJ2-1; 7 bases map to TRBD2. There are 15 residues in the CDR3. The ends lost 2 bases at V and 4 bases at J; junction bases unmatched: 5. From germline, CDR1 is PRHDT and CDR2 FYEKMQ (reference sequence). The CDR3 sequence: CASSLLLAEYNEQFF. CDR3 DNA sequence: TGTGCCAGCAGCTTACTCCTAGCGGAGTACAATGAGCAGTTCTTC. The entire variable domain, with the rest obtained from reference TRBV13 and TRBJ2-1, is as follows: AAGVIQSPRHLIKEKRETATLKCYPIPRHDTVYWYQQGPGQDPQFLISFYEKMQSDKGSIPDRFSAQQFSDYHSELNMSSLELGDSALYFCASSLLLAEYNEQFFGPGTRLTVL.

This clone was picked up one time. The J gene is TRBJ1-2, the V gene TRBV30; 7 positions match TRBD1. The CDR3 totals 13 residues. The junction had 8 bases not matched to a gene; V was cut back by 5 bases and J by 5 bases. Germline loops: CDR1 GTSNPN, CDR2 SVGIG (reference sequence). The CDR3 region is CAWDWGQQYGYTF. CDR3 in DNA: TGTGCCTGGGACTGGGGACAGCAGTATGGCTACACCTTC.

The chain uses TRBV28 and TRBJ2-5, with 7 positions matching TRBD1. Germline V gives CDR1 MDHEN, CDR2 SYDVKM. V shed 5 bases and J 5 bases; nucleotides not matched to a gene: 8. This CDR3 region has 14 residues. Here the CDR3 DNA reads TGTGCCAGCAGTCATGGGACAGCAGGGGAGACCCAGTACTTC. Translating it yields CASSHGTAGETQYF.

The genes are TRBV30 and TRBJ1-5; TRBD1 agrees at 8 bases. J was trimmed by 7 bases and V by 2 bases; bases with no gene match: 4. The CDR3 is 13 residues long. CDR1 GTSNPN and CDR2 SVGIG come from the germline V gene (reference sequence). CDR3 loop: CAWSPNRGQPQHF. The CDR3 DNA follows: TGTGCCTGGAGTCCCAACAGGGGGCAGCCCCAGCATTTT.

The chain has TRBV21-1 and TRBJ2-7; no check of the table's D call, TRBD2, against the DNA was made. TRBV21-1 is a pseudogene segment. The CDR3 is 14 residues long. The CDR3 DNA sequence: TGTGCCAGCAGCAATGGGGGGGGCGGCTACGAGCAGTACTTC. Residues: CASSNGGGGYEQYF.

The chain links TRBV7-2 to TRBJ1-1; 8 bases fit TRBD1. The length of the CDR3 is 15 residues. Germline trimming cut 3 bases from V and 1 base from J; bases unmatched to any gene: 4. Germline lookup yields CDR1 SGHTA and CDR2 FQGNSA. The CDR3 loop reads CASSFDRGGNTEAFF. The DNA for the CDR3 is TGTGCCAGCAGCTTCGACAGGGGTGGGAACACTGAAGCTTTCTTT.

V gene TRBV7-9 combines with J gene TRBJ2-1; tentatively, D is TRBD2 (7 bases). CDR3 length equals 14 residues. The V gene's germline CDR1 is SEHNR and CDR2 FQNEAQ (reference sequence). The V gene lost 4 bases and the J gene lost 8 bases, with 15 bases spanning the gap. The CDR3 DNA reads as TGTGCCAGCAGCTCCGCGGGGGCTGAGGATGAGCAGTTCTTC. Protein product: CASSSAGAEDEQFF.

This chain joins TRBV7-2 and TRBJ1-2, with 8 bases matching TRBD1. The CDR3 covers 14 residues. Germline CDR1 and CDR2: SGHTA and FQGNSA. V trimming: 2 bases; J trimming: 4 bases; junction bases outside the gene matches: 3. The CDR3 region has the DNA TGTGCCAGCAGCTTAAACAGGGGGATCTATGGCTACACCTTC. Its translation is CASSLNRGIYGYTF. Full variable domain (outside the CDR3, taken from reference TRBV7-2 and TRBJ1-2): GAGVSQSPSNKVTEKGKDVELRCDPISGHTALYWYRQSLGQGLEFLIYFQGNSAPDKSGLPSDRFSAERTGGSVSTLTIQRTQQEDSAVYLCASSLNRGIYGYTFGSGTRLTVV.

The J gene is TRBJ1-5, the V gene TRBV25-1; D not resolved. CDR3 length: 12 residues. Trimming left V 4 bases short and J 9 bases short, with 10 bases between. Germline values: CDR1 MGHDK, CDR2 SYGVNS. CDR3 in amino acids: CASSAGYGPQHF. CDR3 bases: TGTGCCAGCAGTGCCGGGTATGGGCCCCAGCATTTT.

This clone was observed a single time. This sequence joins TRBV7-2 and TRBJ1-6; D ambiguous. Germline V gene sequence: CDR1 SGHTA, CDR2 FQGNSA. The ends were cut back, 1 base at V and 5 bases at J, with 6 bases in the middle. The CDR3 length is 14 residues. DNA of the CDR3: TGTGCCAGCAGCTTAGGTGGAGATAATTCACCCCTCCACTTT. Amino acids: CASSLGGDNSPLHF.

This clone showed up just a few times. This rearrangement joins TRBV19 to TRBJ2-2, with D possibly matching TRBD2 (5 bases). Germline V CDR1 and CDR2: LNHDA, SQIVND (reference sequence). This CDR3 is built from 15 residues. Trimming shortened V by 2 bases and J by 6 bases, and 13 bases separated the two germline ends. In nucleotides, the CDR3 is TGTGCCAGTAGTATACCTAGCTTCTCCTCCGGGGAGCTGTTTTTT. This encodes CASSIPSFSSGELFF. Full variable domain (rest looked up from reference TRBV19 and TRBJ2-2): DGGITQSPKYLFRKEGQNVTLSCEQNLNHDAMYWYRQDPGQGLRLIYYSQIVNDFQKGDIAEGYSVSREKKESFPLTVTSAQKNPTAFYLCASSIPSFSSGELFFGEGSRLTVL.

This clone was seen only once. The rearrangement uses TRBV9 and TRBJ2-1, with D perhaps TRBD1 (5 bases). Per germline, CDR1 SGDLS and CDR2 YYNGEE. The CDR3 consists of 13 residues. V lost 7 bases, J lost 6 bases, and 14 bases lay in between. In DNA, the CDR3 is TGTGCCAGCGGCGACAGTTTCGGCAATGAGCAGTTCTTC. Its translation is CASGDSFGNEQFF.

A few counts support this clone. The identical CDR3 is also encoded by other nucleotide sequences in the sample. This sequence joins TRBV29-1 and TRBJ1-2; D is possibly TRBD1 (6 bases). The germline gives CDR1 SQVTM, CDR2 ANQGSEA. Between the trimmed V and J ends, which lost 6 bases and 4 bases, there was a span of 6 bases. This CDR3 contains 10 residues. CDR3 coding DNA: TGCAGCGTGGACAGCTATGGCTACACCTTC. This codes for CSVDSYGYTF.

The V and J genes are TRBV7-2 and TRBJ1-4; D gene uncertain. V was clipped by 4 bases and J by 7 bases, with 7 bases between them. The CDR3 totals 12 residues. Germline lookup yields CDR1 SGHTA and CDR2 FQGNSA. DNA for the CDR3: TGTGCCAGCAGCTCCACCGGTGAAAAACTGTTTTTT. This gives the protein CASSSTGEKLFF.

This clone was detected only a few times. V is TRBV7-2 and J is TRBJ1-3; D is unclear. The V end lost 5 bases, the J end lost 4 bases, and 21 bases lay between the germline ends. Germline CDR1 is SGHTA and CDR2 is FQGNSA. CDR3 length equals 17 residues. This CDR3 reads CASSTTTPRDFGNTIYF. CDR3 DNA sequence: TGTGCCAGCAGCACTACCACTCCCAGAGATTTCGGAAACACCATATATTTT.

This clone was recorded a few times. The CDR3 reads CASSLTRSGNTIYF. The CDR3 DNA follows: TGTGCCAGCAGTCTGACGAGGTCTGGAAACACCATATATTTT. The chain carries TRBV28 and TRBJ1-3, with D hard to call. V was clipped by 5 bases and J by 1 base, with 9 bases between them. Per the germline V gene, CDR1 is MDHEN and CDR2 is SYDVKM. There are 14 residues in the CDR3.

A note on this clone: The same CDR3 is also encoded by other DNA sequences in this sample. This sequence joins TRBV2 and TRBJ2-3; 8 bases are shared with TRBD1. The CDR3 has 12 residues. Germline V lookup: CDR1 SNHLY, CDR2 FYNNEI. J lost 6 bases, V lost 6 bases, and 2 bases had no gene match. As DNA, the CDR3 is TGTGCCAGCAGGGACAGGGCGGATACGCAGTATTTT. Its protein is CASRDRADTQYF.

This sequence joins TRBV29-1 and TRBJ2-2, with a tentative D call TRBD2 (8 bases). Germline V gives CDR1 SQVTM, CDR2 ANQGSEA. The CDR3 runs 17 residues. The ends were cut back, 5 bases at V and 3 bases at J, with 22 bases in the middle. The chain's CDR3 is CSVSPGGGYPDTGELFF. The CDR3 nucleotides read TGCAGCGTTAGCCCGGGAGGGGGCTATCCGGACACCGGGGAGCTGTTTTTT.

This chain connects TRBV5-6 to TRBJ2-3; a weak D match, TRBD2 (7 bases). V dropped 2 bases and J dropped 2 bases, with 15 bases sitting between them. This CDR3 comprises 16 residues. Germline V gene sequence: CDR1 SGHDT, CDR2 YYEEEE. The CDR3 is CASSLVGGGPTDTQYF. CDR3 sequence (DNA): TGTGCCAGCAGCTTAGTAGGGGGGGGGCCCACAGATACGCAGTATTTT.

The rearrangement links TRBV28 to TRBJ1-2; D perhaps matches TRBD1 (5 bases). V lost 8 bases and J lost 4, with 11 bases in between. The CDR3 covers 12 residues. Germline lookup yields CDR1 MDHEN and CDR2 SYDVKM. The CDR3 DNA follows: TGTGCCAGCGCAGGGAAGAGCTATGGCTACACCTTC. It translates to CASAGKSYGYTF.

The chain has TRBV7-9 and TRBJ1-2, with D tentatively TRBD1 (5 bases). Trimming stripped 4 bases from V and 9 bases from J, with 18 bases between. The CDR3 is 14 amino acids. The V gene's germline CDR1 is SEHNR and CDR2 FQNEAQ (reference sequence). Here the CDR3 DNA reads TGTGCCAGCAGCTCCCTCGGGGGGGGACGCAGCTACACCTTC. Translated, it gives CASSSLGGGRSYTF. The variable domain in full, completed from reference TRBV7-9 and TRBJ1-2, reads DTGVSQNPRHKITKRGQNVTFRCDPISEHNRLYWYRQTLGQGPEFLTYFQNEAQLEKSRLLSDRFSAERPKGSFSTLEIQRTEQGDSAMYLCASSSLGGGRSYTFGSGTRLTVV.

The V and J genes are TRBV30 and TRBJ1-1, with 9 bases fitting TRBD1. The J segment lost 1 base and the V segment lost 4 bases, leaving 4 bases of the junction unmatched. Germline V CDR1 and CDR2: GTSNPN, SVGIG (reference sequence). This CDR3 is built from 14 residues. This chain's CDR3 is CAWTGTGWNTEAFF. The CDR3 DNA follows: TGTGCCTGGACCGGGACAGGGTGGAACACTGAAGCTTTCTTT.

The chain combines TRBV14 with TRBJ2-3, with D possibly being TRBD1 (6 bases). The ends were cut back, 3 bases at V and 4 bases at J, with 17 bases in the middle. Germline lookup yields CDR1 SGHDN and CDR2 FVKESK. This CDR3 contains 16 residues. The CDR3 here is CASSHLGQGKPDTQYF. CDR3 coding DNA: TGTGCCAGCAGCCATCTTGGGCAGGGGAAGCCAGATACGCAGTATTTT.

The chain joins TRBV28 to TRBJ1-3, with 10 bases aligning to TRBD1. CDR3 length equals 16 residues. Germline lookup yields CDR1 MDHEN and CDR2 SYDVKM. V lost 3 bases, J lost 7 bases, and 9 bases stayed unmatched. CDR3 in amino acids: CASSFSGQGPGNTIYF. The CDR3 DNA reads as TGTGCCAGCAGTTTCTCGGGACAGGGGCCGGGGAACACCATATATTTT.

The sample holds one count of this clone. V is TRBV19 and J is TRBJ1-2, with 8 bases matching TRBD1. The V segment lost 7 bases and the J segment 8 bases; nucleotides outside the gene matches: 6. Looked up from germline, CDR1 is LNHDA and CDR2 is SQIVND (reference sequence). The CDR3 totals 12 residues. The CDR3 sequence is CASMAGGLGYTF. CDR3 sequence (DNA): TGTGCCAGTATGGCAGGGGGCTTGGGCTACACCTTC.

This CDR3 is CASSPTTGARGLNTEAFF. The CDR3 region has the DNA TGCGCCAGCAGCCCTACGACAGGGGCCAGGGGGTTGAACACTGAAGCTTTCTTT. The chain is built from TRBV4-1 and TRBJ1-1; TRBD1 matches 8 bases. The CDR3 runs 18 residues. In germline, CDR1 is MGHRA, CDR2 YSYEKL. The V segment lost 4 bases and the J segment 0 bases; nucleotides outside the gene matches: 13.